This T cell receptor beta chain was captured in a study of blood T cells in healthy people across ages. This clonotype came up a few times. Trimming removed 5 bases at V and 8 bases at J, with 15 bases between. The germline V gene has CDR1 PRHDT and CDR2 FYEKMQ (reference sequence). The CDR3 has 14 amino acids. It was with a sample-barcoded 5' primer and a J-beta primer mix that a second PCR of about 6 to 12 cycles was run. Each CDR3 protein gets one entry after TCRdb re-called the 5' RACE reads with MiXCR. The sample has about 800,000 distinct CDR3 sequences; 25% are singletons. The sample was also linked to a second study, of T cells of mothers and their children.

The sample taken for sequencing was blood. The sequence was collected from a boy under 18 in good health. This chain uses TRBV13 with TRBJ1-4; possibly TRBD1 for D (5 bases). CDR3 sequence: CASSPPGGVEKLFF. The CDR3 region has the DNA TGTGCCAGCAGCCCGCCCGGGGGAGTGGAAAAACTGTTTTTT.